This passage covers 8 T cell receptor beta chains from one sample sequenced in a study of early T cells in non-severe SARS-CoV-2 infection. TCRdb re-derived calls from the 5' RACE reads in MiXCR, one entry per CDR3 protein. Here the sample spans about 84,000 distinct CDR3 sequences, around 10% being singletons. The source material was whole blood. The receptors stem from an adult who was a healthcare worker with PCR-confirmed SARS-CoV-2 infection or an uninfected control (not recorded which).

This clonotype was recorded at least ten times. This chain connects TRBV24-1 to TRBJ2-3; no clear D. The CDR3 contains 16 residues. Germline-derived CDR1 and CDR2 are KGHDR and SFDVKD. V shed 7 bases and J shed 2 bases, with 18 bases lying between them. The CDR3 is CATSRGPTKPTDTQYF. Here the CDR3 DNA reads TGTGCCACCAGCCGCGGACCGACAAAACCCACAGATACGCAGTATTTT.

V usage is TRBV7-2 and J usage is TRBJ2-4, with D possibly being TRBD1 (6 bases). There are 16 residues in the CDR3. Germline CDR1 SGHTA, CDR2 FQGNSA. Trimming shortened V by 5 bases and J by 0 bases, and 14 bases separated the two germline ends. This CDR3 is CASSLTGTKAKNIQYF. CDR3 nucleotides: TGTGCCAGCAGCCTTACCGGGACAAAAGCCAAAAACATTCAGTACTTC.

This clonotype was counted at least ten times. The V call is TRBV9, the J call TRBJ2-2; D is undetermined. Germline V gives CDR1 SGDLS, CDR2 YYNGEE. The CDR3 loop spans 16 amino acids. Trimming removed 1 base at V and 6 bases at J, with 16 bases between. The CDR3 is CASSVTSKWVSGELFF. The CDR3 DNA reads TGTGCCAGCAGCGTAACCTCAAAGTGGGTCTCCGGGGAGCTGTTTTTT. Supplemented by reference TRBV9 and TRBJ2-2, the full variable domain reads DSGVTQTPKHLITATGQRVTLRCSPRSGDLSVYWYQQSLDQGLQFLIQYYNGEERAKGNILERFSAQQFPDLHSELNLSSLELGDSALYFCASSVTSKWVSGELFFGEGSRLTVL.

This clonotype has a handful of counts. This chain joins TRBV20-1 and TRBJ2-3; TRBD1 agrees at 9 bases. The CDR3 covers 13 residues. J lost 3 bases, V lost 4 bases, and 2 bases had no gene match. CDR1 and CDR2 from the germline V gene are DFQATT and SNEGSKA (reference sequence). This CDR3 is CSAKGQGTDTQYF. CDR3 DNA: TGCAGTGCTAAGGGACAGGGTACAGATACGCAGTATTTT.

The rearrangement uses TRBV30 and TRBJ1-5, with unresolved D. The CDR3 is 15 amino acids. V lost 4 bases and J 1 base, leaving 14 bases between the germline ends. Per the germline V gene, CDR1 is GTSNPN and CDR2 is SVGIG (reference sequence). Here the CDR3 DNA reads TGTGCCTGGACCCCCCCCGGGCGGAGCAATCAGCCCCAGCATTTT. It specifies CAWTPPGRSNQPQHF.

This clonotype was counted many times. The V and J genes are TRBV11-2 and TRBJ2-4, with a weak D call TRBD2 (6 bases). The CDR3 is 19 residues long. The germline gives CDR1 SGHAT, CDR2 FQNNGV. V was clipped by 1 base and J by 0 bases, with 19 bases between them. DNA of the CDR3: TGTGCCAGCAGCTTAGTCGGTTTAGCGGACCAAGTAGCCAAAAACATTCAGTACTTC. Protein sequence: CASSLVGLADQVAKNIQYF.

The CDR3 DNA reads TGCGCCAGCAGCTTGGCCGGCAGGGATGATGAAAAACTGTTTTTT. The encoded protein is CASSLAGRDDEKLFF. This chain links TRBV5-1 with TRBJ1-4; D perhaps matches TRBD1 (5 bases). V shed 0 bases and J shed 6 bases, with 12 bases lying between them. The V gene's germline CDR1 is SGHRS and CDR2 YFSETQ. The CDR3 extends over 15 amino acids.

The table lists this clonotype with a few counts. The chain couples TRBV9 to TRBJ2-7, with TRBD1 matching over 8 bases. There are 12 residues in the CDR3. V gave up 0 bases and J gave up 7 bases; unmatched junction bases: 0. Germline values: CDR1 SGDLS, CDR2 YYNGEE. The CDR3 sequence: CASSVGQGEQYF. Written as DNA, the CDR3 is TGTGCCAGCAGCGTAGGACAGGGGGAGCAGTACTTC.